This T cell receptor beta chain was recovered during a study of T cell responses to AZD1222 COVID-19 vaccine. General study results and limits: Vaccine-associated CD4 TCRs ranged over spike, dominating at 160-218 and 743-854. When two AZD1222 doses had been given, Spike-specific TCR breadth and depth rose.

Remarks on this clone: Its antigen is unidentified.

The protocol was immunoSEQ multiplex PCR, while the TCRdb copy is restricted to in-frame clones and leaves out a portion. The repertoire holds fewer than 120,000 clones, with roughly 92% as singletons. The CDR3 sequence is 16 residues long. V was pared by 3 bases and J by 3 bases, with 18 bases between. Looked up from germline, CDR1 is DFQATT and CDR2 is SNEGSKA (reference sequence). This chain joins TRBV20-1 and TRBJ1-5, with D possibly being TRBD1 (5 bases). Sequenced material: peripheral blood, taken on day 0 of AZD1222 vaccination. This TCR was sampled from an adult in good health. CDR3 loop: CSASRRGAVVNQPQHF. In DNA form, the CDR3 reads TGCAGTGCTAGTAGGCGGGGCGCGGTGGTCAATCAGCCCCAGCATTTT.